This T cell receptor (beta chain) was recovered during a study of T-cell reconstitution after alpha-beta-depleted transplantation in children. Preparing the TCRbeta library involved the use of unique molecular identifiers. TCRdb reprocessed the PCR reads via MiXCR and lists one record per CDR3 protein. The sample has about 460,000 distinct CDR3 sequences; roughly 11% are singletons. The germline CDR1 and CDR2 sequences are SQVTM and ANQGSEA. Deletions cut 4 bases from V and 6 bases from J, with 7 bases between. This CDR3 contains 11 residues. This TCR was sampled from a female patient aged 2-10 years who had a stem cell transplant for aplastic anemia, so the T cells may come from the graft donor. The V gene is TRBV29-1, the J gene TRBJ2-1; no definite D call. The sequencing used PBMCs, mostly from graft donor cells, collected 180 days after TCRalphabeta/CD19-depleted stem cell transplant. For the CDR3, the DNA is TGCAGCGTTGGACTGTTCAATGAGCAGTTCTTC. It yields the protein CSVGLFNEQFF.